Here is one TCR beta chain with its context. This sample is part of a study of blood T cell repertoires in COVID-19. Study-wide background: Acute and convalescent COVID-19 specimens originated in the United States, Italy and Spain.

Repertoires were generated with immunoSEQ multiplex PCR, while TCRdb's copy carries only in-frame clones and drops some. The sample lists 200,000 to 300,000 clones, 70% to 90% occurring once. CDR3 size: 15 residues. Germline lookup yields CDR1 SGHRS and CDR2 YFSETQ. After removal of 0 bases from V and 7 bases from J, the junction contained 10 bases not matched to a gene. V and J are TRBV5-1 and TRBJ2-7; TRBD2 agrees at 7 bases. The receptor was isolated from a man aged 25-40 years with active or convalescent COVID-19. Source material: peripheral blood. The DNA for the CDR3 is TGCGCCAGCAGCTTGGGCTTGAGAACGGGAGGTGAGCAGTACTTC. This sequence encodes CASSLGLRTGGEQYF. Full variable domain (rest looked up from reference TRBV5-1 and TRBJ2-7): KAGVTQTPRYLIKTRGQQVTLSCSPISGHRSVSWYQQTPGQGLQFLFEYFSETQRNKGNFPGRFSGRQFSNSRSEMNVSTLELGDSALYLCASSLGLRTGGEQYFGPGTRLTVT.